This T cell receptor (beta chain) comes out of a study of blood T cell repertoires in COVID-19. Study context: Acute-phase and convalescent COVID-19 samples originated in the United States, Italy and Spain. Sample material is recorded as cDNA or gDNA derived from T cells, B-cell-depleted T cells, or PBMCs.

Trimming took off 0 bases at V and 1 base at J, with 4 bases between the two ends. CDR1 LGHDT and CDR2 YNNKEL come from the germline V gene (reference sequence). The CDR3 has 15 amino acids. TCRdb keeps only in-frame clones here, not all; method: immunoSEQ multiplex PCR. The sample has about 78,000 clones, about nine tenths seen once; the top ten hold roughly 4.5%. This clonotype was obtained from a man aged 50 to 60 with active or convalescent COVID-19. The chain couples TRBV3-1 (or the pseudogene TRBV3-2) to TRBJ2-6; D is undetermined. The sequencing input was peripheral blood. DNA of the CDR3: TGTGCCAGCAGCCAAGATATGTCTGGGGCCAACGTCCTGACTTTC. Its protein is CASSQDMSGANVLTF.